This record concerns one TCR beta chain sequence. What this receptor recognizes is not known. No base quality values were provided; no much bigger clone lies one nucleotide off. One collaborating source in Seattle enrolled patients while the patients were actively infected and followed the patients over time throughout the course of disease. The collaborating institutions used their own protocols to collect whole blood in K2EDTA tubes. Collaborator samples were shipped for TCRbeta analysis as frozen whole blood, isolated PBMCs, or DNA extracted from either sample type. Reading the germline V gene gives CDR1 SGHRS and CDR2 YFSETQ. V is clipped by 0 bases and J by 0 bases, and the sequence between their germline boundaries is 7 bases long. The CDR3 sequence holds 15 residues, the cysteine and phenylalanine included. Of all the DNA, just the CDR3 is kept, 45 bases in frame from base 1. This sample is part of a study of blood T cell repertoires in COVID-19 (dated by TCRdb to between 2020 and 2021). Looking at the study overall: Samples covering the acute and convalescent phases of COVID-19 were provided by collaborators in the United States, Italy and Spain. The prospective study material was composed of cDNA or gDNA derived from T cells, B-cell-depleted T cells, or PBMCs. Subjects who had been exposed to COVID-19, were actively infected with it, or had recovered from it provided the deeply sampled blood TCRbeta repertoires that made up the dataset. The repertoires were made available in a free public database intended to serve as a resource for research on the immune response to SARS-CoV-2. The samples were drawn from the first 160 participants of the ongoing ImmuneRACE study and from 1,254 subjects provided by 6 global collaborators. The sample metadata nearly always contained a de-identified subject ID, COVID-19 status, age in years and sex. Where available, HLA class I and class II types were taken from metadata supplied by the sample provider and were not determined by assay-based typing. Points the paper makes about the study in general: Clinical and demographic metadata were provided uncurated, with the amount varying by source and participant.

TCRbeta CDR3 regions were amplified from genomic DNA by means of the immunoSEQ Assay, a bias-controlled multiplex PCR. Processing in the source paper ran as follows. The number of nucleated cells in each sample was estimated by amplification of reference gene primers within the assay. To quantify the absolute abundance of each unique TCRbeta CDR3 rearrangement, sequence reads were collapsed and filtered. For each sample, productive Simpson clonality was calculated by taking the square root of Simpson's diversity index across productive rearrangements. Here the immuneACCESS table is served through TCRdb, limited to in-frame sequences with V and J called. Missing clones are a known gap in these copies; in checked studies unresolved V genes cover under half, and the rest lacks a known reason. The V and J calls and the clone size are those of that table, but D and trimming were determined from the DNA. The table for this sample lists over 55,000 clones; around 81% of them were counted only once. The ten most abundant clones make up around 10% of the sample.

The receptor comes from a man of 80 years or more with COVID-19, enrolled during active disease. Rearrangement joined TRBV5-1 to TRBJ1-3; there is no confident call for the D gene. Sequenced material: peripheral blood. The CDR3 region has the sequence CASSLDVSSGNTIYF. The sequenced DNA is TGCGCCAGCAGCTTGGACGTGAGCTCTGGAAACACCATATATTTT.